One and the same sample provided the 8 T cell receptor beta chains below, sequenced in a study of blood T cell repertoires in COVID-19. The table came from immunoSEQ multiplex PCR; TCRdb's copy has only in-frame clones and leaves some out. Counted here are roughly 110,000 clones, 80% to 90% occurring once; the ten biggest clones make up nearly 5%. The specimen sequenced was peripheral blood. These receptors were obtained from a man between 40 and 49 years old with active or convalescent COVID-19.

As DNA, the CDR3 is TGTGCCAGCTTACTAGCGGCGAACACCGGGGAGCTGTTTTTT. This codes for CASLLAANTGELFF. This chain connects TRBV19 to TRBJ2-2; 8 positions match TRBD2. This CDR3 has 14 residues. Germline-derived CDR1 and CDR2 are LNHDA and SQIVND (reference sequence). V was pared by 9 bases and J by 0 bases, with 3 bases of the junction left unmatched.

V usage is TRBV7-9 and J usage is TRBJ1-3; 7 bases align to TRBD1. Germline V lookup: CDR1 SEHNR, CDR2 FQNEAQ (reference sequence). CDR3 length equals 14 residues. Germline trimming cut 8 bases from V and 0 bases from J; bases unmatched to any gene: 4. CDR3 DNA: TGTGCCAGCGGACAGGTTAGCTCTGGAAACACCATATATTTT. Protein product: CASGQVSSGNTIYF.

The chain carries TRBV28 and TRBJ2-2; TRBD2 matches at 8 bases. Germline CDR1 is MDHEN and CDR2 is SYDVKM. This CDR3 is 16 amino acids long. Germline trimming cut 4 bases from V and 7 bases from J; bases unmatched to any gene: 11. DNA for the CDR3: TGTGCCAGCAGTTCCCAAGGCGGGGGGCAGGGCGGGGAGCTGTTTTTT. The encoded protein is CASSSQGGGQGGELFF.

This sequence joins TRBV5-1 and TRBJ2-1, with 7 bases aligning to TRBD2. CDR1 and CDR2 from the germline V gene are SGHRS and YFSETQ. CDR3 length equals 17 residues. J gave up 4 bases and V 0 bases, and 10 bases lay outside the gene matches. The CDR3 coding sequence is TGCGCCAGCAGCTTGGATATCGTGGCTAGCGGTTACAATGAGCAGTTCTTC. Translation gives CASSLDIVASGYNEQFF.

The rearrangement links TRBV7-6 to TRBJ2-3; D perhaps matches TRBD1 (6 bases). Trimming took off 0 bases at V and 3 bases at J, with 13 bases between the two ends. The CDR3 length is 16 residues. Germline CDR1 is SGHVS and CDR2 is FNYEAQ. The CDR3 sequence is CASSLASRGVTDTQYF. The CDR3 DNA reads as TGTGCCAGCAGCTTAGCTTCCAGGGGTGTGACAGATACGCAGTATTTT. The full variable domain, in which reference TRBV7-6 and TRBJ2-3 provide the parts outside the CDR3, is GAGVSQSPRYKVTKRGQDVALRCDPISGHVSLYWYRQALGQGPEFLTYFNYEAQQDKSGLPNDRFSAERPEGSISTLTIQRTEQRDSAMYRCASSLASRGVTDTQYFGPGTRLTVL.

The V gene is TRBV9, the J gene TRBJ2-5, with 8 positions matching TRBD2. CDR1 and CDR2 from the germline V gene are SGDLS and YYNGEE. Losses at the gene ends were 3 bases for V and 5 bases for J; bases not matched to a gene: 9. The CDR3 covers 15 residues. Here the CDR3 reads CASSEEGLEVETQYF. The CDR3 DNA follows: TGTGCCAGCAGCGAGGAGGGACTAGAGGTGGAGACCCAGTACTTC.

V and J are TRBV7-7 and TRBJ2-7; 10 nucleotides match TRBD2. Unmatched junction bases numbered 12, after V lost 6 bases and J lost 7 bases. The CDR3 runs to 15 residues. From germline, CDR1 is SSHAT and CDR2 FNYEAQ (reference sequence). CDR3: CASSPAGLALGEQYF. The DNA of the CDR3 is TGTGCCAGCAGTCCAGCGGGACTAGCGCTTGGGGAGCAGTACTTC.

The chain joins TRBV7-2 to TRBJ1-2; a weak D match, TRBD1 (6 bases). V was pared by 1 base and J by 8 bases, with 14 bases between. The CDR3 is 14 amino acids. Germline lookup yields CDR1 SGHTA and CDR2 FQGNSA. The CDR3 DNA reads as TGTGCCAGCAGCTTAGTAAGCAGGGGCGACGGCTACACCTTC. It yields the protein CASSLVSRGDGYTF.